These 15 T cell receptor beta chains share one sample of origin, sequenced in a study of Tregs in tolerant kidney transplant recipients. Recipients received nonmyeloablative bone marrow transplants from related graft donors, with transient mixed chimerism. Produced via immunoSEQ multiplex PCR; TCRdb's table is partial and in-frame only. This table has about 55,000 clones, about 90% appearing once. Material: CD8+ T cells from blood (PBMCs), obtained 24 months after the transplant. The receptors were sampled from a human patient who received a combined kidney and bone marrow transplant. Some T cells may be the graft donor's.

This sequence joins TRBV9 and TRBJ2-7, with 8 bases lining up with TRBD2. The germline V gene encodes CDR1 SGDLS and CDR2 YYNGEE. The CDR3 runs to 15 residues. V lost 2 bases, J lost 4 bases, and 8 bases stayed unmatched. CDR3 loop: CASSVSPAGVYEQYF. CDR3 DNA: TGTGCCAGCAGCGTGTCCCCAGCGGGGGTGTACGAGCAGTACTTC.

As concerns this clone: One end of the junction does not line up with germline, which may come from a read error. The genes are TRBV6-5 and TRBJ1-6, with D possibly matching TRBD1 (5 bases). The germline CDR1 and CDR2 sequences are MNHEY and SVGAGI. CDR3 size: 13 residues. DNA of the CDR3: TGTGCCAGCAGAGACAGCTATAATTCCCCCCTCCACTTT. Protein sequence: CASRDSYNSPLHF.

This clone was seen just once. The genes are TRBV27 and TRBJ2-1; possible D gene TRBD1, 5 bases. Germline CDR1 is MNHEY and CDR2 is SMNVEV (reference sequence). The CDR3 has 14 amino acids. Trimming stripped 7 bases from V and 9 bases from J, with 19 bases between. CDR3 bases: TGTGCCAGCACTCCTAAGGCCAGGGCGATTGAGCAGTTCTTC. Residues: CASTPKARAIEQFF.

This clone has just one count. V usage is TRBV18 and J usage is TRBJ1-1, with D maybe TRBD1 (5 bases). Germline CDR1 is KGHSH and CDR2 is LQKENI. CDR3 length equals 14 residues. Trimming left V 3 bases short and J 4 bases short, with 12 bases between. CDR3 residues: CASSPSPGGTEAFF. CDR3 nucleotides: TGTGCCAGCTCACCTTCCCCGGGGGGCACTGAAGCTTTCTTT.

The chain is built from TRBV7-2 and TRBJ2-2, with 8 bases fitting TRBD2. The CDR3 runs to 15 residues. The ends lost 7 bases at V and 6 bases at J; junction bases unmatched: 10. Germline assignment: CDR1 SGHTA and CDR2 FQGNSA. The chain's CDR3 is CASTWAGGAPGELFF. CDR3 coding DNA: TGTGCCAGCACTTGGGCCGGGGGGGCCCCCGGGGAGCTGTTTTTT.

V usage is TRBV4-1 and J usage is TRBJ2-2, with 9 bases that match TRBD2. V was pared by 6 bases and J by 4 bases, with 6 bases of the junction left unmatched. CDR3 length: 15 amino acids. Germline lookup yields CDR1 MGHRA and CDR2 YSYEKL. In DNA, the CDR3 is TGCGCCAGCAGACCTAGCGGGGTCGTCACCGGGGAGCTGTTTTTT. This translates into CASRPSGVVTGELFF.

This clone was seen a few times. CDR3 sequence (DNA): TGTGCCAGCAAACCGAACAGGGTTAAGGCCGAGCAGTACTTC. Its translation is CASKPNRVKAEQYF. The gene calls are TRBV2 and TRBJ2-7; D possibly corresponds to TRBD1 (6 bases). CDR1 is SNHLY and CDR2 is FYNNEI in the germline V gene. CDR3 length equals 14 residues. V was pared by 7 bases and J by 6 bases, with 19 bases between. Looking up the rest from reference TRBV2 and TRBJ2-7 gives the full variable domain: EPEVTQTPSHQVTQMGQEVILRCVPISNHLYFYWYRQILGQKVEFLVSFYNNEISEKSEIFDDQFSVERPDGSNFTLKIRSTKLEDSAMYFCASKPNRVKAEQYFGPGTRLTVT.

The chain links TRBV19 to TRBJ2-5, with TRBD1 matching over 7 bases. The CDR3 is made up of 14 amino acids. V trimming: 4 bases; J trimming: 3 bases; junction bases outside the gene matches: 5. Germline values: CDR1 LNHDA, CDR2 SQIVND (reference sequence). The CDR3 loop is CASSNRDSEETQYF. The CDR3, as DNA: TGTGCCAGTAGTAACCGGGACAGTGAAGAGACCCAGTACTTC.

This clone was seen just once. The CDR3 DNA is TGTGCCAGCAGCCACTCGACAGGGGGAATATTCGGGAATGAGCAGTTCTTC. This translates into CASSHSTGGIFGNEQFF. The V call is TRBV14, the J call TRBJ2-1; 9 bases fit TRBD1. The CDR3 is made up of 17 amino acids. Germline V gene data show CDR1 as SGHDN and CDR2 as FVKESK. The V segment lost 3 bases and the J segment 7 bases; nucleotides outside the gene matches: 13.

V is TRBV7-9 and J is TRBJ2-7; TRBD2 matches at 14 bases. The CDR3 extends over 17 amino acids. CDR1 is SEHNR and CDR2 is FQNEAQ in the germline V gene (reference sequence). V was pared by 1 base and J by 0 bases, with 2 bases of the junction left unmatched. In DNA form, the CDR3 reads TGTGCCAGCAGCTTAGGGACTAGCGGGAGGATCTCCTACGAGCAGTACTTC. Amino acids: CASSLGTSGRISYEQYF.

This clone was counted a few times. V gene TRBV7-3 combines with J gene TRBJ2-7; possibly TRBD1 for D (10 bases). Trimming stripped 5 bases from V and 3 bases from J, with 26 bases between. The CDR3 has 18 residues. CDR1 and CDR2 from the germline V gene are SGHTA and FQGTGA. In DNA form, the CDR3 reads TGTGCCAGCAGCCGACTAGCGGCGGGGACAGGGGAAGGCTACGAGCAGTACTTC. This codes for CASSRLAAGTGEGYEQYF.

The gene calls are TRBV5-4 and TRBJ2-1, with 11 bases matching TRBD1. This CDR3 has 15 amino acids. CDR1 is SGHNT and CDR2 is YYREEE in the germline V gene (reference sequence). V was pared by 0 bases and J by 7 bases, with 3 bases of the junction left unmatched. CDR3 sequence reads: CASSLEDRGPNEQFF. The CDR3 DNA is TGTGCCAGCAGCTTGGAGGACAGGGGGCCTAATGAGCAGTTCTTC. Drawing the rest from reference TRBV5-4 and TRBJ2-1, the complete variable domain is ETGVTQSPTHLIKTRGQQVTLRCSSQSGHNTVSWYQQALGQGPQFIFQYYREEENGRGNFPPRFSGLQFPNYSSELNVNALELDDSALYLCASSLEDRGPNEQFFGPGTRLTVL.

In this sample, this clone turned up once. This sequence joins TRBV7-9 and TRBJ2-3; 14 bases match TRBD2. The CDR3 has 18 residues. V was clipped by 4 bases and J by 5 bases; unmatched bases: 11. Germline CDR1 SEHNR, CDR2 FQNEAQ (reference sequence). This CDR3 is CASSYRETSGRAIDTQYF. The CDR3 coding sequence is TGTGCCAGCAGCTACCGCGAGACTAGCGGGAGGGCCATAGATACGCAGTATTTT.

The V and J genes are TRBV4-1 and TRBJ1-4; D unresolved. This CDR3 contains 12 residues. Trimming pared 1 base from V and 5 bases from J, leaving 2 bases between. Germline CDR1 MGHRA, CDR2 YSYEKL. CDR3 residues: CASSQANEKLFF. The CDR3 coding sequence is TGCGCCAGCAGCCAAGCGAATGAAAAACTGTTTTTT.

The chain carries TRBV4-2 and TRBJ2-7, with 9 bases aligning to TRBD2. CDR1 is LGHNA and CDR2 is YNFKEQ in the germline V gene. This CDR3 contains 15 residues. The ends lost 5 bases at V and 2 bases at J; junction bases unmatched: 7. CDR3 nucleotides: TGTGCCAGCAGCTTCGGACTAGCGCAAACCTACGAGCAGTACTTC. It yields the protein CASSFGLAQTYEQYF.